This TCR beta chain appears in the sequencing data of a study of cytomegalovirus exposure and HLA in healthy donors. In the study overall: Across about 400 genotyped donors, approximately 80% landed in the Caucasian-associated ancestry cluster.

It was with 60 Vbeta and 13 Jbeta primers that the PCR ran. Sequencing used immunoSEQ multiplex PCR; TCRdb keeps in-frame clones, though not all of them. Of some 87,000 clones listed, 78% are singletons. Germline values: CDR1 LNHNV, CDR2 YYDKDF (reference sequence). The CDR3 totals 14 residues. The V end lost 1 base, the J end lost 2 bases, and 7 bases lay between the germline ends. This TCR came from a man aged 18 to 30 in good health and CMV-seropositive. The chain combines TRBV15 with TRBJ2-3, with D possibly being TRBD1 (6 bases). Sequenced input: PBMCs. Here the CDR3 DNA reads TGTGCCACCAGCAGAGGGACAGACACAGATACGCAGTATTTT. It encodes CATSRGTDTDTQYF.